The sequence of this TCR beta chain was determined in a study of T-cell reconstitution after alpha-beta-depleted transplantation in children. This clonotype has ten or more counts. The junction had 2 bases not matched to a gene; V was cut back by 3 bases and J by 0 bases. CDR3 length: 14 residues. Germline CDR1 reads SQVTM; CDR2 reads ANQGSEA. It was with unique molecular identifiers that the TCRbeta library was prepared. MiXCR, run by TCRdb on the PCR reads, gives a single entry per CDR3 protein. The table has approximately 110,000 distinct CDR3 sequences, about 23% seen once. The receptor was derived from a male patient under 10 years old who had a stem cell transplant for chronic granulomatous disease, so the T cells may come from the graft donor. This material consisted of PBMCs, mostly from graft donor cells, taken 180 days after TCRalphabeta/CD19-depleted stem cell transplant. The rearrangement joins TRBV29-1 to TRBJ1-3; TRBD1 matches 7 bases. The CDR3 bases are TGCAGCGTTGACACAGGGGCCTCTGGAAACACCATATATTTT. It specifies CSVDTGASGNTIYF.